This T cell receptor (beta chain) was profiled in a study of blood T cell repertoires in COVID-19. Study details: Both acute and convalescent COVID-19 samples were obtained from the United States, Italy and Spain. The analysed material was cDNA or gDNA that came from T cells, B-cell-depleted T cells, or PBMCs.

Authors' processing steps: Reference gene primers were amplified, and this amplification served to estimate nucleated cell counts. The assay was immunoSEQ multiplex PCR, and TCRdb's table has in-frame clones only and misses some. Clone size and the V and J calls come from that table; the DNA yielded D and trimming. The top ten hold 3% to 3.5% of the sample, which has over 400,000 clones, 70% to 90% seen once. V lost 7 bases to trimming and J lost 3 bases, with 16 bases between them. The CDR3 runs to 14 residues. The germline CDR1 and CDR2 sequences are MDHEN and SYDVKM. This clonotype originated in a human donor in a cohort sampled during active COVID-19. Sequences were obtained from peripheral blood. This rearrangement joins TRBV28 to TRBJ2-7; tentative D call: TRBD1 (5 bases). CDR3: CASTPYRQGYEQYF. CDR3 nucleotide sequence: TGTGCCAGCACCCCGTACCGGCAGGGCTACGAGCAGTACTTC.